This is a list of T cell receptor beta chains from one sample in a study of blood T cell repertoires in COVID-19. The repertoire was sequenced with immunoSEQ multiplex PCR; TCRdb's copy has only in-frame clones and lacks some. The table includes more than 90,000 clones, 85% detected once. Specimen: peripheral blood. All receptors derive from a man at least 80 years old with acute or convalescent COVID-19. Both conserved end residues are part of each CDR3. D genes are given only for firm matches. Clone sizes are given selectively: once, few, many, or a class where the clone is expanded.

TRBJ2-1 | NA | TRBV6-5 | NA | TGTGCCAGCAGTTACGAAGGCGGCTCCTACAATGAGCAGTTCTTC | CASSYEGGSYNEQFF
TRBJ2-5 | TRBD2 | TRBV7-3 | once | TGTGCCAGCAGCTCAACACGGGAGGTGAGGAGAGAGACCCAGTACTTC | CASSSTREVRRETQYF
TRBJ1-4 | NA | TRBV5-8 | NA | TGTGCCAGCAGTCCCGGGCGGGCCGCAACTAATGAAAAACTGTTTTTT | CASSPGRAATNEKLFF
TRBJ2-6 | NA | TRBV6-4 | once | TGTGCCAGCAGCAGAACTCTAGCATTCTCTGGGGCCAACGTCCTGACTTTC | CASSRTLAFSGANVLTF
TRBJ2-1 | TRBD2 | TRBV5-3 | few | TGTGCCAGAAGCTGGGGACTAGCGGGAGGGAATGAGCAGTTCTTC | CARSWGLAGGNEQFF
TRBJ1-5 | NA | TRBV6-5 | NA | TGTGCCAGCAGTTTATCGGACAGTTCATATCAGCCCCAGCATTTT | CASSLSDSSYQPQHF
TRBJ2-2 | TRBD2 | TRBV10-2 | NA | TGCGCCAGCCGGGGGGGAACTAGCGGGAGGCAGTCCGGGGAGCTGTTTTTT | CASRGGTSGRQSGELFF
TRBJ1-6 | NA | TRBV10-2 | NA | TGCGCCAGCAGTGTCAACTTGAGCCATTTACCCCTCCACTTT | CASSVNLSHLPLHF
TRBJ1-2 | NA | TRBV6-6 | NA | TGTGCCAGCACCCTATCCAAGGAGGGAGACTATGGCTACACCTTC | CASTLSKEGDYGYTF
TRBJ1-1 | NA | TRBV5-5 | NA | TGTGCCAGCACCCAGCGGGGGGTCACTGAAGCTTTCTTT | CASTQRGVTEAFF
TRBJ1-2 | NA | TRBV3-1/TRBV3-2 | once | TGTGCCAGCAGAGACAGCATTAACTATGGCTACACCTTC | CASRDSINYGYTF
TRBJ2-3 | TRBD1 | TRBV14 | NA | TGTGCCAGCAGCCGCAGGACAGGCCCCTTTAGTCGCACAGATACGCAGTATTTT | CASSRRTGPFSRTDTQYF
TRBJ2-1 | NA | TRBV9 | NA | TGTGCCAGCAGCGTAGCCCCAGGTGTATACAATGAGCAGTTCTTC | CASSVAPGVYNEQFF
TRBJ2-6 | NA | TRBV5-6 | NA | TGTGCCAGCAGCAGGGGAACCTCTGGGGCCAACGTCCTGACTTTC | CASSRGTSGANVLTF
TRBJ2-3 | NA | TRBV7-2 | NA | TGTGCCAGCAGCTTAGGGCTGAGGGCGAACACAGATACGCAGTATTTT | CASSLGLRANTDTQYF
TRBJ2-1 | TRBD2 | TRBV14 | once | TGTGCCAGCAGCCAAGTCCCTCTTAGCGGGAGGGCGAACAATGAGCAGTTCTTC | CASSQVPLSGRANNEQFF
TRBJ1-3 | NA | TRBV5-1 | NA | TGCGCCAGCAGCTTATCAGGGATCGGAAACACCATATATTTT | CASSLSGIGNTIYF
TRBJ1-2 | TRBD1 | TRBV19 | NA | TGTGCCAGTTATTCGGGACAGGGCTATGGTGGCTACACCTTC | CASYSGQGYGGYTF
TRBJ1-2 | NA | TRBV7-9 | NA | TGTGCCAGCAGCTTAAGGGGGAGTGAGCGGGGCTACACCTTC | CASSLRGSERGYTF
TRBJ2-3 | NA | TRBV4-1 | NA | TGCGCCAGCAGCCAGGCCGACACAGATACGCAGTATTTT | CASSQADTDTQYF
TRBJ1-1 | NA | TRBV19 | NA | TGTGCCAGTAGCCCTCCGACGGGAAACACTGAAGCTTTCTTT | CASSPPTGNTEAFF
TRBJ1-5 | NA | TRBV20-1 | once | TGCAGTGCTAGTCCGGGTAGTGGCAGTCAGCCCCAGCATTTT | CSASPGSGSQPQHF
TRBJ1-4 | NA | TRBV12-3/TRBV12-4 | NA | TGTGCCAGCAGTTTCTCAGGGCGTGAAAAACTGTTTTTT | CASSFSGREKLFF
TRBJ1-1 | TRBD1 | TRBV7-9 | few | TGTGCCAGCAGCCCCAATCAGGGGGCAACGAGGGAAGCTTTCTTT | CASSPNQGATREAFF
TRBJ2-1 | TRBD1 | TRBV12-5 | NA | TGTGCTAGTGGAAACGGACAGGGGTCGGACAATGAGCAGTTCTTC | CASGNGQGSDNEQFF
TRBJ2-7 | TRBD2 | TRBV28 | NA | TGTGCCAGCAGTTTTAGCGGGAGGGTATCCTACGAGCAGTACTTC | CASSFSGRVSYEQYF
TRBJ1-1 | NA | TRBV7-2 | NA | TGTGCCAGCAGCTTAGGGGGGCGGAACACTGAAGCTTTCTTT | CASSLGGRNTEAFF